This T cell receptor (beta chain) comes out of a study of technical replicates of blood from a few donors. Concerning this clone itself: The same CDR3 is also encoded by other DNA sequences in this sample.

Sequenced by immunoSEQ multiplex PCR; TCRdb stores in-frame clones only, minus some. The table includes fewer than 80,000 clones, nearly 90% detected once. Trimming removed 1 base at V and 5 bases at J, with 8 bases between. The CDR3 totals 13 residues. Per germline, CDR1 LGHNA and CDR2 YSLEER. The origin of this receptor is a human donor in good health. Some clones in this sample may be carry-over from other donors' samples. Sample: PBMCs. The gene calls are TRBV4-3 and TRBJ1-2, with TRBD1 as a possible D gene (6 bases). CDR3 sequence (DNA): TGCGCCAGCAGCCAAGGGCAGGGGTATGGCTACACCTTC. Amino acids: CASSQGQGYGYTF.